The 14 T cell receptor beta chains below were found in one sample sequenced in a study of blood T cell repertoires in COVID-19 (dated by TCRdb to about 2020). Libraries were built with the immunoSEQ multiplex PCR assay. TCRdb limited this immuneACCESS table to in-frame rearrangements with V and J called. A share of clones is missing; checked studies link under half to unresolved V genes, and the rest is unexplained. The sample includes tens of thousands of clones, with approximately 89% observed a single time. Clones ranked in the top ten supply around 2.3% of the sample. The sequencing sample was made of peripheral blood. These receptors were collected from a human donor with active COVID-19. The donor label of this sample is uncertain.

The V call is TRBV19, the J call TRBJ1-5; no reliable D call. CDR3 length equals 14 residues. CDR1 LNHDA and CDR2 SQIVND come from the germline V gene (reference sequence). Trimming pared 3 bases from V and 6 bases from J, leaving 12 bases between. CDR3 nucleotides: TGTGCCAGTAGTATTCAGGTAGAATCTCAGCCCCAGCATTTT. Protein: CASSIQVESQPQHF.

This sequence joins TRBV28 and TRBJ1-4; weak D call: TRBD1 (5 bases). V was cut by 3 bases and J by 1 base, with 18 bases left in between. This CDR3 region has 18 residues. Germline CDR1 is MDHEN and CDR2 is SYDVKM. CDR3 residues: CASSFLPGGDGTNEKLFF. Here the CDR3 DNA reads TGTGCCAGCAGTTTTTTACCTGGGGGGGATGGAACTAATGAAAAACTGTTTTTT.

This sequence joins TRBV5-4 and TRBJ1-2; maybe TRBD1 (6 bases). The CDR3 has 13 amino acids. Germline lookup yields CDR1 SGHNT and CDR2 YYREEE (reference sequence). V was trimmed by 7 bases and J by 4 bases, leaving 14 bases between them. The CDR3, as DNA: TGTGCCAGCCGCCCGGACAGTATCTATGGCTACACCTTC. This translates into CASRPDSIYGYTF.

The rearrangement joins TRBV19 to TRBJ2-1; the D gene is possibly TRBD1 (5 bases). The CDR3 runs 16 residues. The germline V and J ends were trimmed by 1 base and 2 bases, with 12 bases remaining between them. The germline V gene has CDR1 LNHDA and CDR2 SQIVND (reference sequence). The CDR3: CASSIVPGSTYNEQFF. DNA of the CDR3: TGTGCCAGTAGTATAGTGCCAGGGTCTACCTACAATGAGCAGTTCTTC.

V is TRBV10-3 and J is TRBJ2-5, with a weak D call TRBD2 (6 bases). The germline V gene has CDR1 ENHRY and CDR2 SYGVKD. The CDR3 is 12 residues long. CDR3 sequence reads: CAAAGSQETQYF. CDR3 coding DNA: TGTGCAGCCGCGGGGTCCCAAGAGACCCAGTACTTC.

The rearrangement joins TRBV7-2 to TRBJ2-2; TRBD2 matches at 11 bases. The CDR3 consists of 16 residues. V lost 1 base to trimming and J lost 4 bases; unmatched junction nucleotides: 2. Germline V gene sequence: CDR1 SGHTA, CDR2 FQGNSA. The CDR3 region is CASSLGLAGTTGELFF. CDR3 bases: TGTGCCAGCAGCTTAGGACTAGCGGGGACCACCGGGGAGCTGTTTTTT. Based on the CDR3 plus reference TRBV7-2 and TRBJ2-2, the full variable domain is GAGVSQSPSNKVTEKGKDVELRCDPISGHTALYWYRQSLGQGLEFLIYFQGNSAPDKSGLPSDRFSAERTGGSVSTLTIQRTQQEDSAVYLCASSLGLAGTTGELFFGEGSRLTVL.

The CDR3 here is CASGLAGLTGELFF. The CDR3, as DNA: TGTGCCAGCGGCTTGGCGGGCTTAACCGGGGAGCTGTTTTTT. The chain combines TRBV9 with TRBJ2-2, with D possibly matching TRBD2 (5 bases). The CDR3 is 14 amino acids. Trimming shortened V by 7 bases and J by 5 bases, and 15 bases separated the two germline ends. Germline CDR1 is SGDLS and CDR2 is YYNGEE.

As for this clone: Germline is not matched at one junction end, which may reflect a read error. The V gene is TRBV19, the J gene TRBJ1-2, with 7 bases identical to TRBD1. The germline gives CDR1 LNHDA, CDR2 SQIVND (reference sequence). This CDR3 region has 13 residues. The CDR3 DNA reads TGTGCCAGTAGTGTAGACAGGGAGGATGGCTACACCTTC. As protein: CASSVDREDGYTF.

The rearrangement joins TRBV5-1 to TRBJ2-5; 8 bases map to TRBD1. J gave up 5 bases and V 0 bases, and 3 bases lay outside the gene matches. CDR1 is SGHRS, CDR2 YFSETQ, per germline. The CDR3 loop spans 14 amino acids. CDR3: CASSLGPGGETQYF. The CDR3 region has the DNA TGCGCCAGCAGCTTGGGGCCAGGGGGCGAGACCCAGTACTTC.

The chain recombines TRBV6-5 with TRBJ1-2, with no clear D. CDR1 and CDR2 (germline): MNHEY, SVGAGI. The ends were cut back, 0 bases at V and 8 bases at J, with 13 bases in the middle. The CDR3 spans 14 residues. In DNA, the CDR3 is TGTGCCAGCAGTTACTCCCACGGGGTAGTAGGCTACACCTTC. Protein sequence: CASSYSHGVVGYTF.

This rearrangement joins TRBV6-5 to TRBJ1-2; perhaps TRBD1 as D (6 bases). The V end lost 5 bases, the J end lost 7 bases, and 11 bases lay between the germline ends. The CDR3 consists of 12 residues. Germline V CDR1 and CDR2: MNHEY, SVGAGI. In nucleotides, the CDR3 is TGTGCCAGCAGTCCCGACAGGCTTGGCTACACCTTC. Its protein is CASSPDRLGYTF.

The gene calls are TRBV7-8 and TRBJ2-7; D not resolved. Trimming removed 4 bases from V and 3 bases from J, with 7 bases in between. The CDR3 runs 12 residues. Germline-derived CDR1 and CDR2 are SGHVS and FQNEAQ. In nucleotides, the CDR3 is TGTGCCAGCAGCTCCGCCGGCTACGAGCAGTACTTC. It codes for CASSSAGYEQYF.

The chain employs TRBV6-5 and TRBJ2-1; 9 nucleotides align to TRBD2. J was trimmed by 5 bases and V by 4 bases; bases with no gene match: 6. The CDR3 has 15 amino acids. Germline loops: CDR1 MNHEY, CDR2 SVGAGI. The CDR3 protein is CASSFRASGDNEQFF. DNA for the CDR3: TGTGCCAGCAGTTTTAGGGCTAGCGGGGACAATGAGCAGTTCTTC.

This clone is a singleton in its sample. The genes are TRBV7-3 and TRBJ1-1, with TRBD1 matching 7 bases. J lost 0 bases, V lost 3 bases, and 10 bases had no gene match. This CDR3 region has 17 residues. The V gene's germline CDR1 is SGHTA and CDR2 FQGTGA. The CDR3 DNA reads as TGTGCCAGCAGCTTTACATCGGGACAGTCAATGAACACTGAAGCTTTCTTT. Translated: CASSFTSGQSMNTEAFF.